This TCR beta chain was profiled in a study of human versus mouse CDR3 diversity and MHC coevolution. V lost 5 bases and J 4 bases, leaving 14 bases between the germline ends. Per the germline V gene, CDR1 is MNHNS and CDR2 is SASEGT. The CDR3 contains 14 residues. Using immunoSEQ multiplex PCR, the repertoire was profiled, and TCRdb retains in-frame clones only, with some absent. The profile shows 80,000 or so clones, roughly 93% of them singletons. The source is a person aged 30 to 69 in good health. The sample taken for sequencing was naive CD4+ T cells from blood. Stated subset: CD45RO-negative CD62L-positive naive CD4 T cells. The J gene is TRBJ1-2, the V gene TRBV6-1; tentative D call: TRBD1 (6 bases). CDR3 DNA sequence: TGTGCCAGCAGTTTAGGCGACAGGATCTATGGCTACACCTTC. Protein product: CASSLGDRIYGYTF.